The clone carrying this T cell receptor beta chain was seen only a few times. The antigen is not known. The data are from a study of T-cell memory formation after mild COVID-19. Study results and limitations: CD4/CD8 balance characterized clones contracting day 15 to 85, and CD4+ skew characterized later expanders. In pre-infection memory, a portion of responding clones appeared, which suggested that cross-reactive memory joined.

The V segment lost 7 bases and the J segment 2 bases; nucleotides outside the gene matches: 9. The CDR3 length is 15 residues. Germline V gives CDR1 LNHDA, CDR2 SQIVND (reference sequence). TCRdb re-called the 5' RACE reads through MiXCR, storing one row per CDR3 protein. The sample carries under 300,000 distinct CDR3 sequences, approximately 19% recorded once. Sequenced sample: PBMCs or a T cell subset sorted from them (not recorded which). The receptor was isolated from a young man who had mild COVID-19 (a few samples of this study predate the infection). Cell type and time point are not known. The rearrangement links TRBV19 to TRBJ2-5, with TRBD1 identical over 8 bases. This chain's CDR3 is CASTLTGAKQETQYF. The CDR3 DNA sequence: TGTGCCAGTACCCTGACAGGGGCGAAACAAGAGACCCAGTACTTC. The entire variable domain, with the rest obtained from reference TRBV19 and TRBJ2-5, is as follows: DGGITQSPKYLFRKEGQNVTLSCEQNLNHDAMYWYRQDPGQGLRLIYYSQIVNDFQKGDIAEGYSVSREKKESFPLTVTSAQKNPTAFYLCASTLTGAKQETQYFGPGTRLLVL.